This T cell receptor beta chain appears in the sequencing data of a study of CD8+ T cells in alopecia areata. As to treatment: oral pan-JAK inhibitor, 5-10 mg twice daily. Peripheral blood and lesional scalp punch biopsies were taken from alopecia areata patients. Extracted RNA was reverse transcribed, and the resulting cDNA served as sequencing template. Sequenced by immunoSEQ multiplex PCR; TCRdb stores in-frame clones only, minus some. The sample holds 190,000 or so clones, roughly 62% seen once. Regarding the study as a whole: Affected scalp, especially in alopecia totalis/universalis, had a higher clonality than normal scalp did.

Concerning this clone itself: The antigen remains undetermined.

Between the trimmed V and J ends, which lost 8 bases and 2 bases, there was a span of 16 bases. CDR1 GTSNPN and CDR2 SVGIG come from the germline V gene (reference sequence). CDR3 length: 13 residues. The receptor's source is a human donor with alopecia areata. The J gene is TRBJ2-7, the V gene TRBV30; TRBD2 might be the D (5 bases). This specimen consisted of CD8+ T cells sorted from blood, obtained at week 24, from a patient treated with tofacitinib. The DNA of the CDR3 is TGTGCCACCGAAGGGAGCCAGACCTACGAGCAGTACTTC. This encodes CATEGSQTYEQYF.